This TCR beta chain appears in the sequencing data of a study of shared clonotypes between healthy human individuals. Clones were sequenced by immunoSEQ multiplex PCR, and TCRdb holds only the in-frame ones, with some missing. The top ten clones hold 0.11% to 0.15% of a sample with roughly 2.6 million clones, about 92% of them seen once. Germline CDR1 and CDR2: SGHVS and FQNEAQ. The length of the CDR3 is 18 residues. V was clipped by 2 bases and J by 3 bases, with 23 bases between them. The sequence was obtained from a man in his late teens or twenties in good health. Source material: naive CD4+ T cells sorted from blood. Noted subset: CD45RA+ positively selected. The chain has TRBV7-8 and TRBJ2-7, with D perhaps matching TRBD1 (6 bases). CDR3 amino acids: CASSLSGQTFPVGYEQYF. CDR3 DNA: TGTGCCAGCAGCTTATCGGGACAAACGTTCCCCGTCGGCTACGAGCAGTACTTC.